This T cell receptor beta chain was sequenced for a study of OX40 agonist ivuxolimab in advanced cancers. Study background: The dose of intravenous ivuxolimab that patients received every 2 weeks ranged from 0.01 to 10 mg/kg. Study conclusions and caveats: CD8+ T cells averaged more expanded clones than CD4+. Blood T cells, both CD4+ and CD8+, expanded clonally by week 6 at 0.1 to 3.0 mg/kg. Among the least clonally expanded were partial responders at 0.1-3.0 mg/kg.

Concerning this clone itself: Its antigen is not identified.

Using immunoSEQ multiplex PCR, the repertoire was profiled, and TCRdb retains in-frame clones only, with some absent. This sample yields 35,000 to 45,000 clones, of which 91% are seen a single time; less than 30% belongs to the top ten. CDR1 and CDR2 (germline): LGHNA, YNFKEQ. V was trimmed by 4 bases and J by 2 bases, leaving 18 bases between them. The CDR3 is 16 amino acids. This receptor was taken from an adult with an advanced solid tumor such as melanoma, head and neck, liver or kidney cancer. V and J are TRBV4-2 and TRBJ2-7; weak D call: TRBD1 (5 bases). This specimen consisted of CD4+ or CD8+ T cells sorted from blood, obtained in a trial of the OX40 agonist ivuxolimab. In DNA form, the CDR3 reads TGTGCCAGCAGCCCCAACCAACTGGACAATGCCTACGAGCAGTACTTC. It codes for CASSPNQLDNAYEQYF.